This is a list of T cell receptor beta chains from one sample in a study of cytomegalovirus exposure and HLA in healthy donors. Produced via immunoSEQ multiplex PCR; TCRdb's table is partial and in-frame only. Among about 400,000 clones listed, 86% were seen once. The specimen sequenced was PBMCs. The receptors shown here come from a woman aged 18-29 years in good health and CMV-seronegative. The CDR3 runs from the conserved cysteine through the conserved F or W. The D gene is left open where the match is weak. Clone sizes are given selectively: once, few, many, or a class where the clone is expanded.

v_call,clone_size,d_call,j_call,cdr3_aa,cdr3_nt
TRBV27,NA,NA,TRBJ2-7,CASSPSGAYYEQYF,TGTGCCAGCAGTCCTTCGGGAGCGTACTACGAGCAGTACTTC
TRBV6-1,NA,NA,TRBJ1-1,CASLEVVSGRTEAFF,TGTGCCAGCCTTGAAGTTGTCAGCGGGAGGACTGAAGCTTTCTTT
TRBV5-4,NA,NA,TRBJ2-1,CASSLGGYNEQFF,TGTGCCAGCAGCTTGGGAGGGTACAATGAGCAGTTCTTC
TRBV7-9,NA,NA,TRBJ1-2,CASSRQTAEGYTF,TGTGCCAGCAGCCGACAAACAGCGGAGGGCTACACCTTC
TRBV6-5,NA,NA,TRBJ2-1,CASSSRENEQFF,TGTGCCAGCAGTTCACGAGAGAATGAGCAGTTCTTC
TRBV14,NA,TRBD2,TRBJ2-1,CASSLLRGGVPNEQFF,TGTGCCAGCAGCCTCCTCCGGGGAGGGGTGCCCAATGAGCAGTTCTTC
TRBV4-2,NA,TRBD2,TRBJ2-7,CASSQPSGGAYEQYF,TGTGCCAGCAGCCAACCTAGCGGGGGGGCCTACGAGCAGTACTTC
TRBV6-5,NA,NA,TRBJ2-7,CASSYSSGGPYEQYF,TGTGCCAGCAGTTACTCAAGTGGGGGCCCCTACGAGCAGTACTTC
TRBV6-5,NA,NA,TRBJ1-1,CASSPEGRGEAFF,TGTGCCAGCAGTCCGGAAGGCAGAGGTGAAGCTTTCTTT
TRBV2,few,TRBD1,TRBJ1-2,CAGGDRGRDGYTF,TGTGCCGGAGGGGACAGGGGGCGGGATGGCTACACCTTC
TRBV29-1,NA,TRBD2,TRBJ2-3,CSVEGAGVTDTQYF,TGCAGCGTTGAAGGGGCGGGAGTTACAGATACGCAGTATTTT
TRBV6-1,NA,NA,TRBJ2-7,CASSEVGAPDYEQYF,TGTGCCAGCAGTGAAGTAGGAGCACCGGACTACGAGCAGTACTTC
TRBV5-1,NA,NA,TRBJ2-1,CASSLDGSPTYNEQFF,TGCGCCAGCAGCTTGGACGGGAGTCCCACCTACAATGAGCAGTTCTTC
TRBV27,NA,TRBD2,TRBJ2-5,CASSRGGASGQETQYF,TGTGCCAGCAGTCGGGGGGGGGCTAGCGGGCAAGAGACCCAGTACTTC
TRBV9,NA,TRBD2,TRBJ2-1,CASSVGGLAGPGNEQFF,TGTGCCAGCAGCGTAGGGGGACTAGCGGGGCCGGGAAATGAGCAGTTCTTC
TRBV10-2,NA,TRBD2,TRBJ2-7,CASTGLAGIYEQYF,TGCGCCAGCACCGGACTAGCCGGGATCTACGAGCAGTACTTC
TRBV29-1,NA,NA,TRBJ2-7,CSVEGYTSYEQYF,TGCAGCGTTGAAGGGTACACCTCATACGAGCAGTACTTC
TRBV29-1,NA,TRBD1,TRBJ1-4,CSVTGTGVGANEKLFF,TGCAGCGTGACCGGGACAGGGGTAGGAGCTAATGAAAAACTGTTTTTT
TRBV1,NA,NA,TRBJ2-7,CTSSLKSGYLSSYEQYF,TGCACCAGCAGCCTTAAGAGCGGCTACCTATCCTCCTACGAGCAGTACTTC
TRBV30,NA,NA,TRBJ1-5,CATDTGSNQPQHF,TGTGCTACAGACACCGGCAGCAATCAGCCCCAGCATTTT
TRBV28,NA,NA,TRBJ2-2,CASSPGYGELFF,TGTGCCAGCAGTCCCGGTTACGGGGAGCTGTTTTTT
TRBV9,NA,TRBD1,TRBJ1-1,CASSVDWTGGIGSVTEAFF,TGTGCCAGCAGCGTAGACTGGACAGGGGGAATTGGGTCTGTCACTGAAGCTTTCTTT
TRBV28,NA,TRBD1,TRBJ1-5,CASSLGQGNQPQHF,TGTGCCAGCAGTTTAGGACAGGGCAATCAGCCCCAGCATTTT
TRBV28,NA,TRBD1,TRBJ1-4,CASSLLRGSSEKLFF,TGTGCCAGCAGTTTACTCAGGGGGTCAAGTGAAAAACTGTTTTTT
TRBV2,NA,TRBD2,TRBJ2-5,CASLADQETQYF,TGTGCCAGTCTAGCGGATCAAGAGACCCAGTACTTC
TRBV4-2,NA,TRBD1,TRBJ1-2,CASSQAGQSNYGYTF,TGTGCCAGCAGCCAAGCGGGACAGTCTAACTATGGCTACACCTTC
TRBV28,once,NA,TRBJ2-5,CASMRNWETQYF,TGTGCCAGCATGAGGAATTGGGAGACCCAGTACTTC
TRBV13,NA,TRBD2,TRBJ2-1,CASSLLSGRAGEQFF,TGTGCCAGCAGCTTACTTAGCGGGAGGGCAGGGGAGCAGTTCTTC
TRBV7-2,NA,TRBD1,TRBJ1-2,CASSPRTGEHGYTF,TGTGCCAGCAGCCCTCGGACAGGGGAACATGGCTACACCTTC
TRBV5-1,NA,TRBD2,TRBJ2-7,CASSNSGSNSEQYF,TGCGCCAGCAGCAATAGCGGGAGCAACTCCGAGCAGTACTTC
TRBV5-6,NA,TRBD1,TRBJ1-5,CASSLAGQGADQPQHF,TGTGCCAGCAGCTTGGCGGGACAGGGGGCTGATCAGCCCCAGCATTTT
TRBV2,NA,TRBD2,TRBJ2-2,CASRGGRANTGELFF,TGTGCCAGCAGGGGCGGGAGGGCGAACACCGGGGAGCTGTTTTTT
TRBV7-9,NA,TRBD2,TRBJ2-1,CASSPTRGAVNNEQFF,TGTGCCAGCAGCCCTACGCGGGGGGCCGTCAACAATGAGCAGTTCTTC
TRBV2,once,TRBD1,TRBJ2-1,CASRILNGDRLHEQFF,TGTGCCAGCAGAATCTTAAACGGGGACAGGTTGCATGAGCAGTTCTTC
TRBV6-5,NA,NA,TRBJ1-5,CASSYSGDSNQPQHF,TGTGCCAGCAGTTACAGCGGTGATAGCAATCAGCCCCAGCATTTT
TRBV28,NA,TRBD2,TRBJ2-7,CASSRLRELAKYEQYF,TGTGCCAGCAGTCGGTTACGGGAACTAGCGAAATACGAGCAGTACTTC
TRBV28,NA,TRBD1,TRBJ1-1,CASSPGGGMNTEAFF,TGTGCCAGCAGTCCAGGGGGCGGGATGAACACTGAAGCTTTCTTT
TRBV6-1,NA,TRBD1,TRBJ2-7,CASSEYSFRDSSYEQYF,TGTGCCAGCAGTGAATATTCTTTCCGGGACAGTTCCTACGAGCAGTACTTC
TRBV5-4,once,NA,TRBJ1-1,CASSRGHEAFF,TGTGCCAGCAGCCGCGGACACGAAGCTTTCTTT
TRBV5-4,NA,NA,TRBJ2-7,CASSPYPPSTSGEQYF,TGTGCCAGCAGCCCGTACCCCCCTAGCACTTCCGGCGAGCAGTACTTC
TRBV7-6,NA,TRBD2,TRBJ2-3,CASSRLAGGNTDTQYF,TGTGCCAGCAGCCGACTAGCGGGGGGTAACACAGATACGCAGTATTTT
TRBV18,NA,TRBD2,TRBJ2-6,CASSPRTSESSGANVLTF,TGTGCCAGCTCACCTCGGACTAGCGAGAGCTCTGGGGCCAACGTCCTGACTTTC
TRBV7-8,NA,NA,TRBJ1-5,CASSPDGVNNQPQHF,TGTGCCAGCAGCCCTGACGGGGTGAACAATCAGCCCCAGCATTTT
TRBV27,NA,NA,TRBJ2-5,CASSLLRTVQETQYF,TGTGCCAGCAGCCTCTTGAGGACAGTGCAAGAGACCCAGTACTTC
TRBV5-1,NA,NA,TRBJ2-7,CASSLDPGAFSYEQYF,TGCGCCAGCAGCTTGGACCCAGGGGCTTTCTCCTACGAGCAGTACTTC
TRBV28,NA,TRBD2,TRBJ2-7,CASSLPPGLAESYEQYF,TGTGCCAGCAGTTTGCCTCCGGGACTAGCAGAGTCCTACGAGCAGTACTTC
TRBV27,NA,NA,TRBJ2-7,CASSLGRGSYEQYF,TGTGCCAGCAGTTTGGGACGGGGGAGCTACGAGCAGTACTTC
TRBV27,NA,NA,TRBJ1-1,CASSLQGRTEAFF,TGTGCCAGCAGTTTACAGGGAAGGACTGAAGCTTTCTTT
TRBV5-5,NA,TRBD1,TRBJ2-7,CASRVPGQDYEQYF,TGTGCCAGCAGGGTACCGGGACAGGACTACGAGCAGTACTTC
TRBV6-5,NA,TRBD1,TRBJ2-7,CASTGGQLGYEQYF,TGTGCCAGCACAGGGGGACAGTTGGGCTACGAGCAGTACTTC
TRBV29-1,NA,NA,TRBJ2-1,CSAGRDNEQFF,TGCAGTGCTGGCAGGGACAATGAGCAGTTCTTC